Shown below are 16 T cell receptor beta chains from a single sample sequenced in a study of blood T cell repertoires in COVID-19. The data were produced by immunoSEQ multiplex PCR, yet TCRdb's version contains in-frame clones alone and is incomplete. This table holds roughly 230,000 clones, roughly 85% found once. Sequences were obtained from peripheral blood. These receptors were collected from a man aged 45 to 65 with COVID-19, enrolled during active disease.

This clone showed up just a few times. The chain employs TRBV6-2 or TRBV6-3 and TRBJ2-1; TRBD2 matches 11 bases. Germline V gene lookup returns CDR1 MNHEY and CDR2 SVGEGT. The CDR3 is 16 amino acids. The V segment lost 6 bases and the J segment 6 bases; nucleotides outside the gene matches: 10. This chain's CDR3 is CASSFALAGGRNEQFF. The CDR3 DNA sequence: TGTGCCAGCAGCTTCGCCCTAGCGGGGGGCCGCAATGAGCAGTTCTTC.

The chain joins TRBV15 to TRBJ1-2, with 10 bases aligning to TRBD1. Germline CDR1 reads LNHNV; CDR2 reads YYDKDF (reference sequence). V dropped 3 bases and J dropped 8; count of bases not matched to a gene: 6. The CDR3 runs to 14 residues. The CDR3 protein is CATSRTGTGDGYTF. The CDR3 coding sequence is TGTGCCACCAGCAGGACTGGGACAGGGGACGGCTACACCTTC.

This clone was found a few times. This sequence joins TRBV19 and TRBJ2-2; D unclear. In germline, CDR1 is LNHDA, CDR2 SQIVND (reference sequence). This CDR3 spans 14 amino acids. V lost 5 bases, J lost 0 bases, and 7 bases lay in between. The CDR3 region is CASSAQPNTGELFF. CDR3 coding DNA: TGTGCCAGTAGTGCGCAACCGAACACCGGGGAGCTGTTTTTT.

The chain carries TRBV5-1 and TRBJ2-1; no reliable D call. Deletions cut 0 bases from V and 0 bases from J, with 4 bases between. CDR3 length: 14 residues. Germline V gene sequence: CDR1 SGHRS, CDR2 YFSETQ. The CDR3 nucleotides are TGCGCCAGCAGCTTGGAGAGCTCCTACAATGAGCAGTTCTTC. Protein: CASSLESSYNEQFF.

The chain couples TRBV7-8 to TRBJ2-5; 9 bases match TRBD1. Germline V gives CDR1 SGHVS, CDR2 FQNEAQ. The CDR3 loop spans 16 amino acids. The V and J ends lost 3 bases and 1 base, in that order; junction bases with no gene match: 6. DNA of the CDR3: TGTGCCAGCAGCTTGGGCGGACAGGGGAGCCAAGAGACCCAGTACTTC. Translation: CASSLGGQGSQETQYF.

The gene calls are TRBV6-6 and TRBJ2-1; possibly TRBD1 for D (6 bases). CDR1 and CDR2 from the germline V gene are MNHNY and SVGAGI (reference sequence). The CDR3 is made up of 15 amino acids. Trimming pared 7 bases from V and 5 bases from J, leaving 18 bases between. In DNA form, the CDR3 reads TGTGCCAGCAAGCCGGACAGTTTGATTAACAATGAGCAGTTCTTC. Its protein product is CASKPDSLINNEQFF.

The CDR3 DNA sequence: TGCGCCAGCGAAAGGGGTACGGCAAATGAAAAACTGTTTTTT. Translated: CASERGTANEKLFF. The chain has TRBV10-1 and TRBJ1-4; tentatively, D is TRBD1 (5 bases). V lost 8 bases, J lost 5 bases, and 15 bases lay in between. The CDR3 has 14 residues. Germline assignment: CDR1 WNHNN and CDR2 SYGVQD (reference sequence).

V is TRBV6-5 and J is TRBJ1-6, with a possible D match to TRBD1 (6 bases). This CDR3 has 15 amino acids. The germline V gene has CDR1 MNHEY and CDR2 SVGAGI. V lost 8 bases to trimming and J lost 7 bases, with 18 bases between them. In DNA form, the CDR3 reads TGTGCCAGCTGTCTTGGGTACAGGGAGAATTCACCCCTCCACTTT. This translates into CASCLGYRENSPLHF.

The chain has TRBV19 and TRBJ2-7; no firm D call. The CDR3 length is 13 residues. V dropped 5 bases and J dropped 5 bases, with 13 bases sitting between them. Germline V gives CDR1 LNHDA, CDR2 SQIVND (reference sequence). The CDR3 sequence is CASSATGKDEQYF. In DNA, the CDR3 is TGTGCCAGTAGTGCAACTGGTAAAGACGAGCAGTACTTC.

The rearrangement links TRBV9 to TRBJ2-5; D remains unclear. The CDR3 contains 13 residues. The germline V gene has CDR1 SGDLS and CDR2 YYNGEE. Trimming left V 0 bases short and J 5 bases short, with 8 bases between. CDR3 region: CASSVAEKETQYF. Written as DNA, the CDR3 is TGTGCCAGCAGCGTAGCCGAGAAGGAGACCCAGTACTTC.

V and J are TRBV6-1 and TRBJ1-2, with D possibly matching TRBD1 (5 bases). V lost 0 bases and J lost 4, with 9 bases in between. Germline loops: CDR1 MNHNS, CDR2 SASEGT. The CDR3 runs 14 residues. The CDR3 DNA is TGTGCCAGCAGTGAAGCGGGTAGGGGCTATGGCTACACCTTC. Its translation is CASSEAGRGYGYTF.

The chain couples TRBV10-2 to TRBJ2-7, with 9 bases fitting TRBD1. In germline, CDR1 is WSHSY, CDR2 SAAADI. After removal of 5 bases from V and 3 bases from J, the junction contained 2 bases not matched to a gene. This CDR3 is built from 13 residues. The CDR3 region has the DNA TGCGCCAGCAGTCCGGACAGGGGCTACGAGCAGTACTTC. Translated, it gives CASSPDRGYEQYF.

V usage is TRBV7-3 and J usage is TRBJ2-4, with 8 nucleotides matching TRBD1. Germline trimming cut 5 bases from V and 7 bases from J; bases unmatched to any gene: 10. Per germline, CDR1 SGHTA and CDR2 FQGTGA. This CDR3 region has 15 residues. The CDR3 region is CASSLEQGAENIQYF. The CDR3 DNA follows: TGTGCCAGCAGCCTAGAGCAGGGGGCTGAGAACATTCAGTACTTC.

This clone was recorded once. This CDR3 is CASSLDDRGEQYF. The CDR3 DNA reads TGTGCCAGCAGCTTAGATGACAGGGGCGAGCAGTACTTC. V is TRBV7-8 and J is TRBJ2-7, with TRBD1 identical over 8 bases. The trim removed 1 base at V and 6 bases at J, leaving 2 bases unmatched. CDR1 and CDR2 (germline): SGHVS, FQNEAQ. This CDR3 is 13 amino acids long.

This clone was detected once. The genes are TRBV29-1 and TRBJ1-6; TRBD1 might be the D (6 bases). Germline lookup yields CDR1 SQVTM and CDR2 ANQGSEA. The CDR3 spans 13 residues. CDR3: CIARGLYNSPLHF. CDR3 DNA sequence: TGCATTGCCAGGGGCCTCTATAATTCACCCCTCCACTTT.

The rearrangement uses TRBV11-2 and TRBJ1-5; no reliable D call. The CDR3 totals 15 residues. Germline values: CDR1 SGHAT, CDR2 FQNNGV. The V gene lost 1 base and the J gene lost 0 bases, with 7 bases spanning the gap. Here the CDR3 DNA reads TGTGCCAGCAGCTTAGGCGGGAATAGCAATCAGCCCCAGCATTTT. Protein: CASSLGGNSNQPQHF. Filled out from reference TRBV11-2 and TRBJ1-5, the complete variable domain reads EAGVAQSPRYKIIEKRQSVAFWCNPISGHATLYWYQQILGQGPKLLIQFQNNGVVDDSQLPKDRFSAERLKGVDSTLKIQPAKLEDSAVYLCASSLGGNSNQPQHFGDGTRLSIL.